This TCR beta chain was recorded in a study of T-cell reconstitution after alpha-beta-depleted transplantation in children. Overall study results and limits: Once a year had passed after transplant, T-cell counts and diversity came mostly from newly produced T cells. Reportedly, roughly two months post-transplant, alpha-beta T cells arose from several hundred expanded graft clones. TCRbeta diversity was high at day 60 in some patients (a result of surviving recipient T cells and thymic progenitors).

Unique molecular identifiers were incorporated into the prepared TCRbeta library. TCRdb re-called the PCR reads with MiXCR, one entry per CDR3 protein. This table has 77,000 or so distinct CDR3 sequences, approximately 18% appearing once. This clonotype was recorded only once. Its antigen is unidentified. This sample comprised PBMCs, mostly from graft donor cells, obtained 360 days after TCRalphabeta/CD19-depleted stem cell transplant. The TCR comes from a male patient under 10 years old who had a stem cell transplant for acute lymphoblastic leukemia, so the T cells may come from the graft donor.

The CDR3 sequence: CASSWKSVLRGSYNEQFF. DNA for the CDR3: TGTGCCAGCAGCTGGAAATCGGTGCTTAGGGGCTCCTACAATGAGCAGTTCTTC. The genes are TRBV11-1 and TRBJ2-1; TRBD1 might be the D (5 bases). The CDR3 runs to 18 residues. Germline lookup yields CDR1 SGHAT and CDR2 FQDESV (reference sequence). Trimming pared 4 bases from V and 0 bases from J, leaving 19 bases between.